This TCR beta chain appears in the sequencing data of a study of cytomegalovirus exposure and HLA in healthy donors. Germline V gene lookup returns CDR1 SNHLY and CDR2 FYNNEI. CDR3 length: 14 amino acids. V lost 8 bases to trimming and J lost 2 bases, with 16 bases between them. Researchers ran the PCR with 60 Vbeta and 13 Jbeta primers. The repertoire was sequenced with immunoSEQ multiplex PCR; TCRdb's copy has only in-frame clones and lacks some. The sample includes roughly 170,000 clones, 70% to 90% seen only once; the top ten take approximately 0.78%. The TCR was taken from a woman aged 18-29 years in good health and CMV-seronegative. The chain is built from TRBV2 and TRBJ2-7; possible D gene TRBD1, 5 bases. The sample comprised PBMCs. The CDR3 loop reads CASWGQGKAYEQYF. DNA for the CDR3: TGTGCCAGCTGGGGCCAGGGTAAAGCCTACGAGCAGTACTTC.